The 6 T cell receptor beta chains below all came from one sample that was sequenced in a study of blood T cell repertoires in COVID-19. Clones were sequenced by immunoSEQ multiplex PCR, and TCRdb holds only the in-frame ones, with some missing. Of approximately 220,000 clones detected, roughly 83% appear once; the ten largest clones hold 27%. Sequenced input: peripheral blood. All receptors come from a middle-aged man with acute or convalescent COVID-19.

This CDR3 is CASSEFATGGLNTGELFF. CDR3 DNA: TGTGCCAGCAGTGAATTCGCCACAGGGGGCTTGAACACCGGGGAGCTGTTTTTT. The V and J genes are TRBV25-1 and TRBJ2-2; 9 nucleotides align to TRBD1. The CDR3 length is 18 residues. Germline CDR1 MGHDK, CDR2 SYGVNS. Germline trimming cut 1 base from V and 1 base from J; bases unmatched to any gene: 7. Looking up the rest from reference TRBV25-1 and TRBJ2-2 gives the full variable domain: EADIYQTPRYLVIGTGKKITLECSQTMGHDKMYWYQQDPGMELHLIHYSYGVNSTEKGDLSSESTVSRIRTEHFPLTLESARPSHTSQYLCASSEFATGGLNTGELFFGEGSRLTVL.

The chain combines TRBV7-2 with TRBJ1-5; no firm D call. Germline CDR1 and CDR2: SGHTA and FQGNSA. Trimming took 1 base from V and 6 from J, leaving 7 bases between them. This CDR3 is 13 amino acids long. The CDR3 loop is CASSLDRSQPQHF. CDR3 in DNA: TGTGCCAGCAGCTTAGACAGAAGTCAGCCCCAGCATTTT.

The V gene is TRBV18, the J gene TRBJ1-1; 7 nucleotides agree with TRBD1. The CDR3 runs to 14 residues. V gave up 3 bases and J gave up 5 bases; unmatched junction bases: 6. Germline CDR1 reads KGHSH; CDR2 reads LQKENI. CDR3 sequence reads: CASSPGQLGTEAFF. The CDR3 DNA is TGTGCCAGCTCACCGGGACAGCTTGGGACTGAAGCTTTCTTT.

CDR3 region: CASSQDGDLRGYTF. CDR3 nucleotides: TGTGCCAGCAGCCAAGATGGCGATCTCCGGGGGTACACCTTC. The rearrangement uses TRBV4-2 and TRBJ1-2, with a weak D call TRBD1 (5 bases). V gave up 0 bases and J gave up 11 bases, with 16 bases separating them. The CDR3 contains 14 residues. Germline CDR1 and CDR2: LGHNA and YNFKEQ.

The chain combines TRBV12-5 with TRBJ2-1, with 8 bases matching TRBD2. The CDR3 is 16 residues long. V gave up 5 bases and J gave up 5 bases; unmatched junction bases: 11. CDR1 is LGHNT and CDR2 is FRNRAP in the germline V gene. CDR3 DNA: TGTGCTAGTGGTCTAAATAGCGGGAACTCAAACAATGAGCAGTTCTTC. The encoded protein is CASGLNSGNSNNEQFF.

The V call is TRBV27, the J call TRBJ1-2, with 8 nucleotides matching TRBD1. CDR3 length: 14 amino acids. V gave up 5 bases and J gave up 6 bases; unmatched junction bases: 8. Germline values: CDR1 MNHEY, CDR2 SMNVEV (reference sequence). CDR3: CASSPLTGEDGYTF. CDR3 sequence (DNA): TGTGCCAGCAGTCCCCTGACAGGGGAGGATGGCTACACCTTC.